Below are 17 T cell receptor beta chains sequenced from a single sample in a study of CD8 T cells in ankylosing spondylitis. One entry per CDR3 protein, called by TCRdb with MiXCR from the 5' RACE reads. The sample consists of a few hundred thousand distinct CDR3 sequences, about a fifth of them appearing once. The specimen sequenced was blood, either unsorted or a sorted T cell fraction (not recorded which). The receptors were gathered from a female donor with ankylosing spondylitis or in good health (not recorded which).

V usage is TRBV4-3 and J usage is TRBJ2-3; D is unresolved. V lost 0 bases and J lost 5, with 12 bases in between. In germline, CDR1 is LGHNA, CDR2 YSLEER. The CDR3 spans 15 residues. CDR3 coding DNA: TGCGCCAGCAGCCAAGATCTAGGAGCTGGAGATACGCAGTATTTT. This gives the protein CASSQDLGAGDTQYF.

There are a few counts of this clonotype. CDR3 protein: CSARVEAGGDYEQYF. The CDR3 DNA reads TGCAGTGCTAGGGTAGAAGCGGGAGGGGACTACGAGCAGTACTTC. The rearrangement links TRBV20-1 to TRBJ2-7; 10 nucleotides line up with TRBD2. The length of the CDR3 is 15 residues. Per germline, CDR1 DFQATT and CDR2 SNEGSKA (reference sequence). The V segment lost 3 bases and the J segment 3 bases; nucleotides outside the gene matches: 8.

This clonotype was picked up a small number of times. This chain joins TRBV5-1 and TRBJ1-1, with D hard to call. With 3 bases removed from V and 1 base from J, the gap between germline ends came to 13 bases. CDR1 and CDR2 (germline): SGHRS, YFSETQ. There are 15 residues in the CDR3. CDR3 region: CASSSQAEGNTEAFF. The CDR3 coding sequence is TGCGCCAGCAGCTCTCAGGCCGAGGGGAACACTGAAGCTTTCTTT.

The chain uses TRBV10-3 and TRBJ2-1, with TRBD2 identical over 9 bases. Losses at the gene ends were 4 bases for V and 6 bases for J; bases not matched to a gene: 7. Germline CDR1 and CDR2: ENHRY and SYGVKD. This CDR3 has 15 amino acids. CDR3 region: CAISALSAGGNEQFF. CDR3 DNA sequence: TGTGCCATCAGTGCATTATCAGCGGGAGGCAATGAGCAGTTCTTC.

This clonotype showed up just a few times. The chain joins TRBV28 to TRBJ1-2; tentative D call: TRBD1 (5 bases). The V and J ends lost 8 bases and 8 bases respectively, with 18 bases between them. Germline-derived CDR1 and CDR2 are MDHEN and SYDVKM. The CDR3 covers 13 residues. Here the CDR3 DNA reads TGTGCCAGCGGGTTCACAGGACGGGAGGGCTACACCTTC. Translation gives CASGFTGREGYTF.

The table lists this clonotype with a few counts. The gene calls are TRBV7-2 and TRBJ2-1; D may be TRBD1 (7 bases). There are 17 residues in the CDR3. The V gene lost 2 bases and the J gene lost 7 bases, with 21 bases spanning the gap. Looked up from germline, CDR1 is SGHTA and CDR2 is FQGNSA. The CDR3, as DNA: TGTGCCAGCAGCTTAAACAGAGGAGGGGGCGCGGGAAATGAGCAGTTCTTC. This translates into CASSLNRGGGAGNEQFF.

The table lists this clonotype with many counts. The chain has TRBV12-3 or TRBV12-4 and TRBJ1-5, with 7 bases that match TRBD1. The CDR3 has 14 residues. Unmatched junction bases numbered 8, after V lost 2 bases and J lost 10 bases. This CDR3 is CASSLMTGRNPQHF. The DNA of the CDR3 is TGTGCCAGCAGTTTAATGACAGGGCGTAATCCCCAGCATTTT.

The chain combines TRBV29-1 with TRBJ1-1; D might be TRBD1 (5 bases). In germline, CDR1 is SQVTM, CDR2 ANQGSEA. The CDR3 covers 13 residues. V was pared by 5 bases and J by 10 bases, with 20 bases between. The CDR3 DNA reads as TGCAGCGTTCATGCGGGGGTCGGTACCGGAGCTTTCTTT. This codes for CSVHAGVGTGAFF. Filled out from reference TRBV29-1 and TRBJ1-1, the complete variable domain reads SAVISQKPSRDICQRGTSLTIQCQVDSQVTMMFWYRQQPGQSLTLIATANQGSEATYESGFVIDKFPISRPNLTFSTLTVSNMSPEDSSIYLCSVHAGVGTGAFFGQGTRLTVV.

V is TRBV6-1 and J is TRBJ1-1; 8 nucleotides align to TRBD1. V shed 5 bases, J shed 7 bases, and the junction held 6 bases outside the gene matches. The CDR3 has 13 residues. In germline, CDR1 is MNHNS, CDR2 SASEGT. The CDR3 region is CASSRQGTSEAFF. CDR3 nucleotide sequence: TGTGCCAGCAGTCGACAGGGGACCAGTGAAGCTTTCTTT.

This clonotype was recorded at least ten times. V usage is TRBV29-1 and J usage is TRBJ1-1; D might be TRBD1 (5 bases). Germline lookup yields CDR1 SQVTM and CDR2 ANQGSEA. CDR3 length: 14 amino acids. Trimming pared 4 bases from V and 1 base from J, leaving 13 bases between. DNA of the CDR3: TGCAGCGTTGCTCTGGGACTTAGGAACACTGAAGCTTTCTTT. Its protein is CSVALGLRNTEAFF. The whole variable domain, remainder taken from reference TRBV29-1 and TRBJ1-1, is SAVISQKPSRDICQRGTSLTIQCQVDSQVTMMFWYRQQPGQSLTLIATANQGSEATYESGFVIDKFPISRPNLTFSTLTVSNMSPEDSSIYLCSVALGLRNTEAFFGQGTRLTVV.

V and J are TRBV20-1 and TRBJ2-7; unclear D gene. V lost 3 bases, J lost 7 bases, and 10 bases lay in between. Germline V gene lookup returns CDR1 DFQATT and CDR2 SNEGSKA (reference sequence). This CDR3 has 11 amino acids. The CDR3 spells CSASIFAEQYF. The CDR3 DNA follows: TGCAGTGCTAGCATATTCGCAGAGCAGTACTTC.

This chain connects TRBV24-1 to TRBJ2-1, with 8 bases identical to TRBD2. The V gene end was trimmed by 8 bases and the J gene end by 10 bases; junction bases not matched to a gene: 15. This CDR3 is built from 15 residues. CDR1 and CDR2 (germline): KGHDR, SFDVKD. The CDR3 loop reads CATTGSSGNLREQFF. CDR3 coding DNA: TGTGCCACCACAGGGAGTAGCGGGAATCTTAGAGAGCAGTTCTTC.

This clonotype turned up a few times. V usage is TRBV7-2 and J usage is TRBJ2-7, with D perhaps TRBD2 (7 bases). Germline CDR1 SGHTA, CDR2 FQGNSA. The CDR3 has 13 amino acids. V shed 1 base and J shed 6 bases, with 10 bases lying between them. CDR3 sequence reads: CASSLGGGAEQYF. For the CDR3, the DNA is TGTGCCAGCAGCTTAGGGGGGGGCGCCGAGCAGTACTTC.

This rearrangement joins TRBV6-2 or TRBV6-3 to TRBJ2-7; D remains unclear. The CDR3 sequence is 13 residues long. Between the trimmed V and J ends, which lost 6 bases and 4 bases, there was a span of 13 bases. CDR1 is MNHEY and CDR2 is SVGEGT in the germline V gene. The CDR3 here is CASSRNPGYEQYF. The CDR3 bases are TGTGCCAGCAGCCGAAACCCCGGATACGAGCAGTACTTC.

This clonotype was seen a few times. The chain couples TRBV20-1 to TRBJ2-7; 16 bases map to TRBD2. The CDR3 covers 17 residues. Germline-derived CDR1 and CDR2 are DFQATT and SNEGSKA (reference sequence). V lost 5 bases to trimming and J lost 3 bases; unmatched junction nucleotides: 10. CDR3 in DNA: TGCAGTGCTCGAGGGACTAGCGGGAGGGCCGGAAGCTACGAGCAGTACTTC. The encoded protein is CSARGTSGRAGSYEQYF.

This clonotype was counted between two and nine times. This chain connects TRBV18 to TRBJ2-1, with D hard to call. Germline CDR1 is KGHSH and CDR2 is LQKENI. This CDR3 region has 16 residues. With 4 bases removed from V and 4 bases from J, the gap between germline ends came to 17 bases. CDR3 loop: CASSRVAAQGYNEQFF. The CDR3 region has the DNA TGTGCCAGCTCACGGGTGGCGGCCCAAGGTTACAATGAGCAGTTCTTC.

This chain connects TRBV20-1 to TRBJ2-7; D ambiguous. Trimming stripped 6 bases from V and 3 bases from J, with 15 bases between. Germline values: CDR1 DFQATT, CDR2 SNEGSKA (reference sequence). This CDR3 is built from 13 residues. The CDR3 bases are TGCAGTGCCCACAGTGGGTCCAGCTACGAGCAGTACTTC. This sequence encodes CSAHSGSSYEQYF.